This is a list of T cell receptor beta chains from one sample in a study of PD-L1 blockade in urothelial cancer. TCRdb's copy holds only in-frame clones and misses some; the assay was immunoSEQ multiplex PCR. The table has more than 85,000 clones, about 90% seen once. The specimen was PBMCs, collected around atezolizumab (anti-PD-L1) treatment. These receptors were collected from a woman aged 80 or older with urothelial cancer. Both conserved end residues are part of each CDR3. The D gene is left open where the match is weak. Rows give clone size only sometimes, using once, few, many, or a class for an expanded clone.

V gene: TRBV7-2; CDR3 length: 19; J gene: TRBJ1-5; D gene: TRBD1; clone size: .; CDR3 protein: CASSLMGLKQGSSNQPQHF; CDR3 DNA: TGTGCCAGCAGCCTCATGGGCCTTAAACAGGGGTCGAGCAATCAGCCCCAGCATTTT
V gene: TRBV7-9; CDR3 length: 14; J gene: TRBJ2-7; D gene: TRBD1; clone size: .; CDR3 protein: CASSLAAGGGEQYF; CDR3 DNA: TGTGCCAGCAGCTTAGCGGCAGGGGGCGGCGAGCAGTACTTC
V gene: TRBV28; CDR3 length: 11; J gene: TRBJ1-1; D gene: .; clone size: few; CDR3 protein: CAGRGSTEAFF; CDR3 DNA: TGTGCCGGACGGGGGAGCACTGAAGCTTTCTTT
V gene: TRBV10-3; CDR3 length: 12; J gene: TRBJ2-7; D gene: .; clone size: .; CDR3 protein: CAISELAAEQYF; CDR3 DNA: TGTGCCATCAGTGAGTTAGCAGCCGAGCAGTACTTC
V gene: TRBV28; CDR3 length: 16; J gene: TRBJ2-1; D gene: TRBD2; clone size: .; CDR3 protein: CASSPLAGLAGNEQFF; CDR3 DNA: TGTGCCAGCAGTCCCCTCGCCGGACTAGCGGGCAATGAGCAGTTCTTC
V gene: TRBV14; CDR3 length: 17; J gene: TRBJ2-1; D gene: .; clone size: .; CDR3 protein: CASSQDSHGTNYNEQFF; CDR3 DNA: TGTGCCAGCAGCCAAGACTCCCACGGGACAAACTACAATGAGCAGTTCTTC
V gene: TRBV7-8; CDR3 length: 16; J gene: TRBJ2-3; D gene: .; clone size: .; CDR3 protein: CASSGTGAGGTDTQYF; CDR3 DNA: TGTGCCAGCAGCGGAACGGGGGCGGGGGGCACAGATACGCAGTATTTT
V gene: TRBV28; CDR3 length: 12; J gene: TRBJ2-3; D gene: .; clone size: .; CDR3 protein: CASRLVTDTQYF; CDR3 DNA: TGTGCCAGTAGACTAGTTACAGATACGCAGTATTTT
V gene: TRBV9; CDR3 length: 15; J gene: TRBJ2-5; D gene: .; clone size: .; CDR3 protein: CASSVGAAGLETQYF; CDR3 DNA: TGTGCCAGCAGCGTAGGCGCCGCGGGCTTGGAGACCCAGTACTTC
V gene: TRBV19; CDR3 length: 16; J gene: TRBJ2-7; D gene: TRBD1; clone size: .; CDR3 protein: CASRILTGTGAYEQYF; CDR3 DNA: TGTGCCAGTAGGATCCTCACCGGGACAGGGGCCTACGAGCAGTACTTC
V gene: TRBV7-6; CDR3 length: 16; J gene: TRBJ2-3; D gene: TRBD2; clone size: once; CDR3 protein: CASSLGTSGPTDTQYF; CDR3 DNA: TGTGCCAGCAGCCTTGGGACTAGCGGGCCCACAGATACGCAGTATTTT
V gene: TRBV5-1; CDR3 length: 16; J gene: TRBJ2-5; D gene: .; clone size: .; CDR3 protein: CASSLDRQPRGETQYF; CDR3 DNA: TGCGCCAGCAGCTTGGACAGACAACCCCGAGGGGAGACCCAGTACTTC
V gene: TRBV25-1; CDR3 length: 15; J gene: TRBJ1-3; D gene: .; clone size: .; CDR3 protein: CASTGGGYSGNTIYF; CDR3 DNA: TGTGCCAGCACCGGGGGGGGGTACTCTGGAAACACCATATATTTT